Shown below are 17 T cell receptor beta chains from a single sample sequenced in a study of blood T cell repertoires in COVID-19. Method: immunoSEQ multiplex PCR; TCRdb's copy keeps in-frame clones and lacks some. The repertoire holds about 330,000 clones, with 87% as singletons. The sequenced material came from peripheral blood. The receptors were sampled from a man aged 25 to 40 with COVID-19, enrolled during active disease.

The chain links TRBV27 to TRBJ2-7; TRBD2 agrees at 15 bases. With V trimmed by 4 bases and J by 6 bases, 1 base remained unmatched. The CDR3 is 14 residues long. Per germline, CDR1 MNHEY and CDR2 SMNVEV (reference sequence). CDR3: CASSSGLAGGEQYF. For the CDR3, the DNA is TGTGCCAGCAGTTCGGGACTAGCGGGAGGCGAGCAGTACTTC.

This sequence joins TRBV20-1 and TRBJ1-2, with 7 bases identical to TRBD1. CDR3 size: 13 residues. Looked up from germline, CDR1 is DFQATT and CDR2 is SNEGSKA (reference sequence). Unmatched junction bases numbered 12, after V lost 6 bases and J lost 8 bases. The CDR3 nucleotides are TGCAGTGCCAGTTCCCACAGGGGTGGCGGCTACACCTTC. The encoded protein is CSASSHRGGGYTF.

The V gene is TRBV6-6, the J gene TRBJ1-4, with D possibly matching TRBD1 (5 bases). The CDR3 is 12 amino acids. From germline, CDR1 is MNHNY and CDR2 SVGAGI (reference sequence). V lost 8 bases and J 7 bases, leaving 11 bases between the germline ends. In nucleotides, the CDR3 is TGTGCCAGCGCCTCAGGGTCTGAAAAACTGTTTTTT. This gives the protein CASASGSEKLFF.

This chain links TRBV5-4 with TRBJ2-5; D may be TRBD2 (6 bases). Per germline, CDR1 SGHNT and CDR2 YYREEE (reference sequence). The CDR3 spans 14 residues. Trimming left V 2 bases short and J 1 base short, with 9 bases between. As DNA, the CDR3 is TGTGCCAGCAGCTTTACCGGGAGCCAAGAGACCCAGTACTTC. Encoded protein: CASSFTGSQETQYF.

This CDR3 reads CASNKGGVDTQYF. CDR3 DNA sequence: TGTGCCAGCAATAAGGGGGGGGTAGATACGCAGTATTTT. The chain has TRBV27 and TRBJ2-3; D might be TRBD2 (7 bases). Per germline, CDR1 MNHEY and CDR2 SMNVEV (reference sequence). This CDR3 has 13 amino acids. Trimming left V 7 bases short and J 5 bases short, with 13 bases between.

This chain links TRBV2 with TRBJ2-3, with D maybe TRBD1 (6 bases). Germline-derived CDR1 and CDR2 are SNHLY and FYNNEI. V was pared by 8 bases and J by 3 bases, with 18 bases between. The length of the CDR3 is 15 residues. The CDR3 bases are TGTGCCAGCTCCACAGGCCTTCAGGGGACAGATACGCAGTATTTT. Translating gives CASSTGLQGTDTQYF.

The chain employs TRBV5-4 and TRBJ2-1; a possible D gene is TRBD2 (7 bases). Trimming removed 3 bases at V and 8 bases at J, with 24 bases between. In germline, CDR1 is SGHNT, CDR2 YYREEE (reference sequence). The CDR3 length is 17 residues. The CDR3 reads CASSSEGGGAKRYEQFF. CDR3 bases: TGTGCCAGCAGCTCTGAGGGAGGGGGGGCTAAGCGATATGAGCAGTTCTTC.

The chain is built from TRBV19 and TRBJ1-2; D is unresolved. V lost 4 bases, J lost 4 bases, and 7 bases lay in between. CDR1 is LNHDA and CDR2 is SQIVND in the germline V gene (reference sequence). The CDR3 is 12 amino acids. Here the CDR3 DNA reads TGTGCCAGTAGTAGCCAGGCCTATGGCTACACCTTC. This sequence encodes CASSSQAYGYTF.

V gene TRBV27 combines with J gene TRBJ2-4, with TRBD1 matching over 8 bases. Germline CDR1 MNHEY, CDR2 SMNVEV (reference sequence). The CDR3 has 13 residues. The V and J ends lost 7 bases and 8 bases, in that order; junction bases with no gene match: 7. The CDR3 is CASMAQGADIQYF. The CDR3 DNA sequence: TGTGCCAGCATGGCCCAGGGGGCAGACATTCAGTACTTC.

The J gene is TRBJ2-7, the V gene TRBV6-1, with TRBD1 matching over 7 bases. The junction had 8 bases not matched to a gene; V was cut back by 3 bases and J by 3 bases. Germline V gives CDR1 MNHNS, CDR2 SASEGT. The CDR3 runs to 15 residues. CDR3 DNA sequence: TGTGCCAGCAGTGAGAACGGACAGGTTTACTACGAGCAGTACTTC. This gives the protein CASSENGQVYYEQYF.

The chain carries TRBV7-9 and TRBJ1-4, with TRBD1 matching over 8 bases. With 5 bases clipped from V and 8 bases from J, the junction kept 7 bases outside the gene matches. Germline V lookup: CDR1 SEHNR, CDR2 FQNEAQ (reference sequence). The CDR3 runs to 14 residues. The CDR3, as DNA: TGTGCCAGCAGCGTGGACAGGGAGAGGGAAAAACTGTTTTTT. Its translation is CASSVDREREKLFF.

The V and J genes are TRBV3-1 (or the pseudogene TRBV3-2) and TRBJ2-1, with D perhaps TRBD1 (5 bases). Trimming took 4 bases from V and 6 from J, leaving 7 bases between them. The CDR3 runs 12 residues. The germline gives CDR1 LGHDT, CDR2 YNNKEL (reference sequence). The CDR3 nucleotides are TGTGCCAGCAGCCGGACACCCAATGAGCAGTTCTTC. As protein: CASSRTPNEQFF.

The J gene is TRBJ1-4, the V gene TRBV14; D is ambiguous. Germline V gene lookup returns CDR1 SGHDN and CDR2 FVKESK. The V and J ends lost 6 bases and 6 bases respectively, with 11 bases between them. The CDR3 is 13 amino acids. The CDR3 nucleotides read TGTGCCAGCAGATCGGTTTTCTATGAAAAACTGTTTTTT. Its protein is CASRSVFYEKLFF.

The chain combines TRBV19 with TRBJ2-1, with 8 bases matching TRBD2. V shed 7 bases and J 0 bases; nucleotides not matched to a gene: 5. This CDR3 comprises 15 residues. Germline CDR1 is LNHDA and CDR2 is SQIVND (reference sequence). DNA for the CDR3: TGTGCCAGTATGGAGCGGGGGAGCTCCTACAATGAGCAGTTCTTC. As protein: CASMERGSSYNEQFF.

This chain connects TRBV11-2 to TRBJ1-1; TRBD1 agrees at 9 bases. This CDR3 comprises 16 residues. The V and J ends lost 3 bases and 0 bases, in that order; junction bases with no gene match: 5. CDR1 and CDR2 (germline): SGHAT, FQNNGV. The CDR3, as DNA: TGTGCCAGCAGCTTGGGGACAGGGTCGATGAACACTGAAGCTTTCTTT. Its protein product is CASSLGTGSMNTEAFF.

CDR3: CASSPPTGGAGEQYF. In DNA, the CDR3 is TGTGCCAGCTCACCACCCACAGGGGGCGCGGGGGAGCAGTACTTC. The V and J genes are TRBV18 and TRBJ2-7; 9 nucleotides match TRBD1. Germline CDR1 reads KGHSH; CDR2 reads LQKENI. The trim removed 0 bases at V and 7 bases at J, leaving 7 bases unmatched. The CDR3 covers 15 residues.

The V and J genes are TRBV19 and TRBJ1-5; 7 nucleotides align to TRBD1. Germline lookup yields CDR1 LNHDA and CDR2 SQIVND (reference sequence). With 4 bases clipped from V and 1 base from J, the junction kept 10 bases outside the gene matches. The CDR3 is made up of 17 amino acids. CDR3 DNA sequence: TGTGCCAGTAGTAGCAGCTCCCAGGGGGGAAGCAATCAGCCCCAGCATTTT. It specifies CASSSSSQGGSNQPQHF.